The clone carrying this T cell receptor beta chain was seen only once. Each sorted population was over 95% pure. V lost 3 bases to trimming and J lost 1 base, with 11 bases between them. The CDR3 runs 14 residues. Germline CDR1 SGHRS, CDR2 YFSETQ. Expressed TCRB transcripts got sequenced, as all isolated RNA was reverse transcribed. TCRdb's copy holds only in-frame clones and misses some; the assay was immunoSEQ multiplex PCR. The sample consists of around 250,000 clones, about 63% of them appearing once. The sample originates from a study of beta chain features in type 1 diabetes. The chain uses TRBV5-1 and TRBJ2-7; D might be TRBD1 or TRBD2, each matching 5 bases. The specimen was naive CD4+ T cells from blood. This TCR was sampled from a man aged 30 to 39 in good health. CDR3 in amino acids: CASSSGRPSYEQYF. The CDR3 DNA reads as TGCGCCAGCAGCTCGGGACGCCCTTCCTACGAGCAGTACTTC.